This T cell receptor (beta chain) was obtained from a study of molecular identifiers for immune sequencing clone quantification. Trimming at V came to 3 bases and at J to 2 bases, leaving 16 bases not matched to a gene. The CDR3 length is 19 residues. Germline assignment: CDR1 DFQATT and CDR2 SNEGSKA (reference sequence). TCRdb reprocessed the PCR reads via MiXCR and lists one record per CDR3 protein. The sample contains about 640,000 distinct CDR3 sequences, about 20% of which appear only once. Worth noting for this clonotype: Being one base from a much bigger clone, this may be a read error.

The receptor was isolated from a human donor in good health. Some libraries in this study had Jurkat cell RNA spiked in. Source material: naive CD8+ T cells from blood, with Jurkat cell RNA spiked in. The subset was: FACS-sorted CD8+CD4-CCR7+CD45RA+ naive T cells. This chain links TRBV20-1 with TRBJ2-3, with 11 bases aligning to TRBD2. CDR3 sequence reads: CSASDSFASGGLNTDTQYF. CDR3 nucleotides: TGCAGTGCTAGTGATTCGTTTGCTAGCGGGGGGCTTAACACAGATACGCAGTATTTT.